The sequence of this TCR beta chain was determined in a study of cytotoxic CD8 clonotypes in ibrutinib-treated CLL. Study-level results: Investigators sampled sustained-remission and progressing patients at differing times.

The CDR3 contains 16 residues. V trimming: 10 bases; J trimming: 4 bases; junction bases outside the gene matches: 12. The germline V gene encodes CDR1 MGHDK and CDR2 SYGVNS. This table comes from immunoSEQ multiplex PCR, and its TCRdb copy is limited to in-frame clones, with some not included. The sample includes roughly 250,000 clones, 60% to 75% of them seen just once. As regards this clone: The antigen is undetermined.

The genes are TRBV25-1 and TRBJ2-3; 12 nucleotides line up with TRBD2. This TCR came from a human donor with chronic lymphocytic leukemia. The starting material was PBMCs, obtained after 24 months of ibrutinib treatment. The CDR3 DNA is TGTGCCACGCGCCCCTATCTAGCGGGAGGGCCAGATACGCAGTATTTT. Residues: CATRPYLAGGPDTQYF.